Below are 26 T cell receptor beta chains sequenced from a single sample in a study of cytotoxic CD8 clonotypes in ibrutinib-treated CLL. TCRdb's table, derived via immunoSEQ multiplex PCR, lists solely in-frame clones and lacks some. Here the sample spans fewer than 400,000 clones, 67% being singletons. The starting material was PBMCs, obtained after 36 months of ibrutinib treatment. These receptors came from a human donor with chronic lymphocytic leukemia.

This rearrangement joins TRBV10-2 to TRBJ2-7, with no clear D. CDR1 and CDR2 from the germline V gene are WSHSY and SAAADI. V was trimmed by 1 base and J by 2 bases, leaving 6 bases between them. The CDR3 runs 13 residues. CDR3 DNA sequence: TGCGCCAGCAGTGAGTTCGGAACCTACGAGCAGTACTTC. Translated, it gives CASSEFGTYEQYF.

CDR3 sequence reads: CASSEYAGLYGQYF. For the CDR3, the DNA is TGTGCCAGCAGTGAATACGCGGGGTTATATGGGCAGTATTTT. The rearrangement joins TRBV25-1 to TRBJ2-3, with D maybe TRBD2 (6 bases). The germline CDR1 and CDR2 sequences are MGHDK and SYGVNS. The CDR3 is 14 residues long. V was pared by 0 bases and J by 11 bases, with 15 bases between.

This rearrangement joins TRBV29-1 to TRBJ1-2; weak D call: TRBD1 (5 bases). Germline loops: CDR1 SQVTM, CDR2 ANQGSEA. V gave up 4 bases and J gave up 4 bases, with 22 bases separating them. CDR3 length equals 16 residues. This CDR3 is CSVGGTTGLHTYGYTF. The CDR3 bases are TGCAGCGTTGGGGGGACCACTGGGCTCCATACCTATGGCTACACCTTC.

The V and J genes are TRBV9 and TRBJ1-3; D possibly corresponds to TRBD1 (6 bases). V gave up 6 bases and J gave up 0 bases, with 19 bases separating them. Germline CDR1 is SGDLS and CDR2 is YYNGEE. The CDR3 runs 17 residues. The CDR3 loop is CASTRDNRYTSGNTIYF. CDR3 DNA sequence: TGTGCCAGCACTAGGGACAACAGGTACACCTCTGGAAACACCATATATTTT. Looking up the rest from reference TRBV9 and TRBJ1-3 gives the full variable domain: DSGVTQTPKHLITATGQRVTLRCSPRSGDLSVYWYQQSLDQGLQFLIQYYNGEERAKGNILERFSAQQFPDLHSELNLSSLELGDSALYFCASTRDNRYTSGNTIYFGEGSWLTVV.

The genes are TRBV25-1 and TRBJ1-1; the D is unclear. CDR3 length: 11 residues. V lost 6 bases and J 11 bases, leaving 13 bases between the germline ends. Germline V lookup: CDR1 MGHDK, CDR2 SYGVNS. CDR3 residues: CASSGRQEAFF. The CDR3 DNA reads TGTGCCAGCAGCGGACGACAAGAGGCTTTCTTT.

This clone was counted between two and nine times. This chain connects TRBV27 to TRBJ2-1; 7 bases agree with TRBD1. V lost 2 bases, J lost 3 bases, and 1 base stayed unmatched. This CDR3 is 14 amino acids long. CDR1 and CDR2 (germline): MNHEY, SMNVEV (reference sequence). CDR3 loop: CASSLGTVYNEQFF. CDR3 in DNA: TGTGCCAGCAGTTTAGGGACAGTCTACAATGAGCAGTTCTTC.

This clone was seen a handful of times. The germline gene is not matched at one end of the junction; a read error may be the cause. The genes are TRBV6-5 and TRBJ2-2; D ambiguous. CDR1 is MNHEY, CDR2 SVGAGI, per germline. This CDR3 contains 16 residues. CDR3 DNA sequence: TGTGCCAGCAGTAACTCACCCGTGAGGCGCACCGGGGAGCTGTTTTTT. Translation: CASSNSPVRRTGELFF.

As DNA, the CDR3 is TGTGCCAGCAGTGAAGTACCCCCTCGCTACAATGAGCAGTTCTTC. Translation gives CASSEVPPRYNEQFF. V usage is TRBV6-1 and J usage is TRBJ2-1; D gene unclear. Per germline, CDR1 MNHNS and CDR2 SASEGT. The ends were cut back, 1 base at V and 3 bases at J, with 10 bases in the middle. The CDR3 covers 15 residues.

This chain connects TRBV11-2 to TRBJ2-7; D assignment may be TRBD1 or TRBD2 (5 bases each). V lost 7 bases, J lost 3 bases, and 13 bases lay in between. The germline gives CDR1 SGHAT, CDR2 FQNNGV. The CDR3 length is 13 residues. CDR3 nucleotide sequence: TGTGCCAGCAACGAACGGGGCAACTACGAGCAGTACTTC. Translation gives CASNERGNYEQYF.

The chain uses TRBV27 and TRBJ1-2, with TRBD1 matching over 10 bases. This CDR3 comprises 13 residues. V dropped 5 bases and J dropped 6; count of bases not matched to a gene: 3. Germline CDR1 reads MNHEY; CDR2 reads SMNVEV (reference sequence). The CDR3 nucleotides read TGTGCCAGCAGTGGGGGACAGGGGAATGGCTACACCTTC. Encoded protein: CASSGGQGNGYTF.

V usage is TRBV7-9 and J usage is TRBJ2-3; 8 bases map to TRBD1. CDR1 and CDR2 from the germline V gene are SEHNR and FQNEAQ (reference sequence). The CDR3 covers 15 residues. Losses at the gene ends were 5 bases for V and 3 bases for J; bases not matched to a gene: 7. DNA of the CDR3: TGTGCCAGCAGCCCTTGGACAGGGAAGACAGATACGCAGTATTTT. It is translated as CASSPWTGKTDTQYF.

This clone was counted only a few times. This chain links TRBV2 with TRBJ2-2; a possible D gene is TRBD1 (5 bases). The CDR3 has 14 residues. The V gene lost 7 bases and the J gene lost 4 bases, with 13 bases spanning the gap. Germline-derived CDR1 and CDR2 are SNHLY and FYNNEI. The CDR3 spells CASIRVRGTGELFF. The CDR3 nucleotides are TGTGCCAGCATCAGGGTTCGTGGCACCGGGGAGCTGTTTTTT. Complete variable domain (other parts from reference TRBV2 and TRBJ2-2): EPEVTQTPSHQVTQMGQEVILRCVPISNHLYFYWYRQILGQKVEFLVSFYNNEISEKSEIFDDQFSVERPDGSNFTLKIRSTKLEDSAMYFCASIRVRGTGELFFGEGSRLTVL.

V and J are TRBV2 and TRBJ2-3; D is unresolved. V lost 6 bases and J lost 5, with 9 bases in between. Germline assignment: CDR1 SNHLY and CDR2 FYNNEI. This CDR3 spans 12 amino acids. The CDR3 nucleotides read TGTGCCAGCAGGAACCCGGGAGATACGCAGTATTTT. It specifies CASRNPGDTQYF.

Comment on this clone: Other DNA variants within this sample encode the same CDR3. The V and J genes are TRBV29-1 and TRBJ2-5; D is ambiguous. The V end was cut by 6 bases, the J end by 4 bases, with 9 bases between. The CDR3 consists of 11 residues. CDR1 and CDR2 (germline): SQVTM, ANQGSEA. DNA for the CDR3: TGCAGCGTGGACGGGCGAGAGACCCAGTACTTC. This encodes CSVDGRETQYF.

This clone was detected a few times. CDR3 nucleotide sequence: TGTGCCAGCAGCCCCGTTGGTAGGGGGTCGAATTCACCCCTCCACTTT. Translation: CASSPVGRGSNSPLHF. The V gene is TRBV7-9, the J gene TRBJ1-6; weak D call: TRBD1 (6 bases). Trimming pared 5 bases from V and 7 bases from J, leaving 18 bases between. Germline V gene data show CDR1 as SEHNR and CDR2 as FQNEAQ (reference sequence). The CDR3 runs 16 residues.

V is TRBV6-6 and J is TRBJ2-2; no clear D gene. This CDR3 contains 14 residues. CDR1 and CDR2 (germline): MNHNY, SVGAGI (reference sequence). The V end was cut by 7 bases, the J end by 0 bases, with 9 bases between. The CDR3 sequence is CASIGSPNTGELFF. The CDR3 bases are TGTGCCAGCATAGGATCCCCGAACACCGGGGAGCTGTTTTTT.

This clone was recorded a few times. The V gene is TRBV7-6, the J gene TRBJ1-4; D is undetermined. This CDR3 contains 13 residues. Trimming took off 5 bases at V and 6 bases at J, with 10 bases between the two ends. Germline V gene lookup returns CDR1 SGHVS and CDR2 FNYEAQ. The CDR3 DNA follows: TGTGCCAGCAGCCGGAGTAGGGATGAAAAACTGTTTTTT. Translated, it gives CASSRSRDEKLFF.

This chain uses TRBV27 with TRBJ1-2; D uncertain. Germline loops: CDR1 MNHEY, CDR2 SMNVEV (reference sequence). The length of the CDR3 is 12 residues. Trimming cost V 2 bases and J 4 bases, with 5 bases left between them. The CDR3, as DNA: TGTGCCAGCAGTTTAGGACCCTATGGCTACACCTTC. Its protein is CASSLGPYGYTF.

The rearrangement joins TRBV19 to TRBJ1-2; D gene ambiguous. Trimming shortened V by 4 bases and J by 6 bases, and 27 bases separated the two germline ends. Germline V gene lookup returns CDR1 LNHDA and CDR2 SQIVND (reference sequence). The CDR3 spans 18 residues. CDR3 sequence reads: CASSTTRANILAQNGYTF. The DNA for the CDR3 is TGTGCCAGTAGTACTACCCGGGCCAATATCCTAGCTCAGAATGGCTACACCTTC. Full variable domain (outside the CDR3, taken from reference TRBV19 and TRBJ1-2): DGGITQSPKYLFRKEGQNVTLSCEQNLNHDAMYWYRQDPGQGLRLIYYSQIVNDFQKGDIAEGYSVSREKKESFPLTVTSAQKNPTAFYLCASSTTRANILAQNGYTFGSGTRLTVV.

The V and J genes are TRBV4-1 and TRBJ2-7, with a possible D match to TRBD2 (6 bases). This CDR3 contains 18 residues. Trimming cost V 0 bases and J 3 bases, with 21 bases left between them. Germline V CDR1 and CDR2: MGHRA, YSYEKL. DNA for the CDR3: TGCGCCAGCAGCCAAGATAGTAATGGGGGAGGCCCTCTCTACGAGCAGTACTTC. It translates to CASSQDSNGGGPLYEQYF.

The chain combines TRBV18 with TRBJ2-3; D perhaps matches TRBD1 (5 bases). The CDR3 loop spans 13 amino acids. Germline loops: CDR1 KGHSH, CDR2 LQKENI. Trimming shortened V by 3 bases and J by 3 bases, and 7 bases separated the two germline ends. The CDR3 loop is CASSPDRTDTQYF. CDR3 nucleotides: TGTGCCAGCTCACCCGACAGAACAGATACGCAGTATTTT.

Written as DNA, the CDR3 is TGTGCCAGCAGCACAGGGGGCGATAATCAGCCCCAGCATTTT. It encodes CASSTGGDNQPQHF. This chain joins TRBV11-2 and TRBJ1-5; 9 bases align to TRBD1. The CDR3 loop spans 14 amino acids. V dropped 5 bases and J dropped 4; count of bases not matched to a gene: 3. CDR1 is SGHAT and CDR2 is FQNNGV in the germline V gene.

The V and J genes are TRBV7-2 and TRBJ1-1, with D possibly matching TRBD1 (6 bases). Germline assignment: CDR1 SGHTA and CDR2 FQGNSA. V dropped 4 bases and J dropped 11 bases, with 17 bases sitting between them. The CDR3 has 13 residues. The CDR3, as DNA: TGTGCCAGCAGCTCCCAACAGGGAACTTCGGCTTTCTTT. Protein: CASSSQQGTSAFF.

The chain carries TRBV20-1 and TRBJ1-1; D is undetermined. CDR1 DFQATT and CDR2 SNEGSKA come from the germline V gene (reference sequence). This CDR3 contains 11 residues. The V end lost 6 bases, the J end lost 3 bases, and 8 bases lay between the germline ends. CDR3 sequence reads: CSAPSYTEAFF. The DNA for the CDR3 is TGCAGTGCCCCCTCGTACACTGAAGCTTTCTTT.

There are a few counts of this clone. V and J are TRBV13 and TRBJ1-5; no clear D. Per the germline V gene, CDR1 is PRHDT and CDR2 is FYEKMQ (reference sequence). V lost 2 bases, J lost 2 bases, and 4 bases lay in between. The CDR3 is 13 amino acids. The CDR3 here is CASSLRGNQPQHF. The CDR3 coding sequence is TGTGCCAGCAGCTTAAGGGGCAATCAGCCCCAGCATTTT.

The CDR3 spells CASKVGPRGFNEQFF. Here the CDR3 DNA reads TGTGCCAGCAAGGTAGGGCCCCGAGGCTTCAATGAGCAGTTCTTC. The chain links TRBV9 to TRBJ2-1; D is undetermined. The CDR3 is 15 residues long. Trimming removed 6 bases from V and 6 bases from J, with 19 bases in between. Germline V gives CDR1 SGDLS, CDR2 YYNGEE.